This TCR beta chain was sequenced in a study of cytomegalovirus exposure and HLA in healthy donors. PCR involved 60 Vbeta and 13 Jbeta primers. The assay was immunoSEQ multiplex PCR, and TCRdb's table has in-frame clones only and misses some. This sample has more than 140,000 clones, with 75% to 80% found just once. With 2 bases clipped from V and 8 bases from J, the junction kept 4 bases outside the gene matches. Germline V gene data show CDR1 as MNHEY and CDR2 as SMNVEV (reference sequence). CDR3 length equals 14 residues. V usage is TRBV27 and J usage is TRBJ2-5; TRBD2 agrees at 11 bases. The receptor's source is a male donor in good health and CMV-seronegative. The sequenced sample consisted of PBMCs. The CDR3 nucleotides are TGTGCCAGCAGTTTAATAGCGGGAGGGGACACCCAGTACTTC. It translates to CASSLIAGGDTQYF.